The 25 T cell receptor beta chains presented below share a single source sample, sequenced in a study of vaccination effects on CD4 cells after COVID-19. Assay used: immunoSEQ multiplex PCR; TCRdb lists only in-frame clones, some missing. The data contain 70,000 to 75,000 clones, roughly three quarters of them singletons. Following an approximately 11-day culture, CD4+ T cells were purified. Antigens of these TCRs are unknown. Sequenced material: CD4+ T cells from PBMCs cultured without peptide, taken before COVID-19 vaccination. The origin of the receptors is a human donor who received a COVID-19 vaccine.

This chain joins TRBV14 and TRBJ2-5; 14 nucleotides line up with TRBD2. Germline assignment: CDR1 SGHDN and CDR2 FVKESK. The CDR3 spans 16 residues. V gave up 5 bases and J gave up 5 bases; unmatched junction bases: 7. The CDR3 reads CASSDLRTSGGETQYF. For the CDR3, the DNA is TGTGCCAGCAGCGACCTCCGGACTAGCGGGGGGGAGACCCAGTACTTC.

The gene calls are TRBV29-1 and TRBJ2-5, with 9 positions matching TRBD2. Germline CDR1 is SQVTM and CDR2 is ANQGSEA. The CDR3 sequence is 14 residues long. The junction had 12 bases not matched to a gene; V was cut back by 8 bases and J by 5 bases. CDR3 DNA: TGCAGCACGACACGCGGGGGGGCGCAGGAGACCCAGTACTTC. Residues: CSTTRGGAQETQYF. Drawing the rest from reference TRBV29-1 and TRBJ2-5, the complete variable domain is SAVISQKPSRDICQRGTSLTIQCQVDSQVTMMFWYRQQPGQSLTLIATANQGSEATYESGFVIDKFPISRPNLTFSTLTVSNMSPEDSSIYLCSTTRGGAQETQYFGPGTRLLVL.

The chain combines TRBV19 with TRBJ1-1, with D possibly being TRBD1 (6 bases). The CDR3 has 14 amino acids. The V gene's germline CDR1 is LNHDA and CDR2 SQIVND (reference sequence). V lost 1 base, J lost 4 bases, and 10 bases lay in between. The CDR3 region has the DNA TGTGCCAGTAGTATAGTACGAGGGGGCACTGAAGCTTTCTTT. Its protein is CASSIVRGGTEAFF.

The table lists this clone with a count of one. The chain uses TRBV6-1 and TRBJ1-2; TRBD1 aligns across 9 bases. Germline V CDR1 and CDR2: MNHNS, SASEGT. This CDR3 spans 15 amino acids. V trimming: 2 bases; J trimming: 4 bases; junction bases outside the gene matches: 5. The CDR3: CASSEPGTGPYGYTF. CDR3 sequence (DNA): TGTGCCAGCAGTGAACCCGGGACAGGGCCCTATGGCTACACCTTC.

The chain employs TRBV10-2 and TRBJ2-7; D ambiguous. This CDR3 spans 13 amino acids. Germline CDR1 and CDR2: WSHSY and SAAADI. Trimming removed 2 bases at V and 3 bases at J, with 8 bases between. The DNA of the CDR3 is TGCGCCAGCAGTGAGGGAAGGAGCTACGAGCAGTACGTC. Amino acid sequence: CASSEGRSYEQYV.

The chain uses TRBV13 and TRBJ2-6, with D possibly matching TRBD2 (6 bases). The germline V and J ends were trimmed by 5 bases and 0 bases, with 14 bases remaining between them. The CDR3 is made up of 17 amino acids. Per the germline V gene, CDR1 is PRHDT and CDR2 is FYEKMQ (reference sequence). This CDR3 reads CASSNRDFPSGANVLTF. The CDR3 DNA reads TGTGCCAGCAGCAACCGGGACTTCCCCTCTGGGGCCAACGTCCTGACTTTC.

V gene TRBV6-5 combines with J gene TRBJ1-5; no reliable D call. The CDR3 extends over 13 amino acids. CDR1 and CDR2 (germline): MNHEY, SVGAGI. With 0 bases removed from V and 4 bases from J, the gap between germline ends came to 4 bases. The CDR3 sequence is CASSYSKNQPQHF. CDR3 nucleotides: TGTGCCAGCAGTTACTCGAAGAATCAGCCCCAGCATTTT.

The sample holds a few counts of this clone. J is TRBJ1-2 and V is TRBV6-5; 7 bases align to TRBD1. Germline assignment: CDR1 MNHEY and CDR2 SVGAGI. The CDR3 sequence is 14 residues long. The trim removed 5 bases at V and 5 bases at J, leaving 8 bases unmatched. DNA for the CDR3: TGTGCCAGCAGTCCAGGGGGTAGGGGATATGGCTACACCTTC. This sequence encodes CASSPGGRGYGYTF.

This sequence joins TRBV3-1 (or the pseudogene TRBV3-2) and TRBJ2-2; D ambiguous. Germline values: CDR1 LGHDT, CDR2 YNNKEL (reference sequence). V shed 1 base and J shed 6 bases, with 9 bases lying between them. This CDR3 comprises 14 residues. This chain's CDR3 is CASSQGGWPGELFF. The CDR3 nucleotides are TGTGCCAGCAGCCAAGGGGGATGGCCCGGGGAGCTGTTTTTT.

The gene calls are TRBV5-1 and TRBJ1-5; the D is unclear. This CDR3 comprises 15 residues. The V gene lost 3 bases and the J gene lost 3 bases, with 13 bases spanning the gap. Germline CDR1 is SGHRS and CDR2 is YFSETQ. CDR3 nucleotides: TGCGCCAGCAGCTCGGACGGCTCATTCAATCAGCCCCAGCATTTT. Its protein is CASSSDGSFNQPQHF.

The chain recombines TRBV7-2 with TRBJ2-5; perhaps TRBD2 as D (6 bases). Trimming removed 0 bases from V and 1 base from J, with 12 bases in between. Per germline, CDR1 SGHTA and CDR2 FQGNSA. The CDR3 totals 16 residues. CDR3 loop: CASSLAGGLLQETQYF. The CDR3 nucleotides are TGTGCCAGCAGCTTAGCGGGGGGACTCCTCCAAGAGACCCAGTACTTC.

This chain connects TRBV7-6 to TRBJ1-1, with TRBD1 matching over 7 bases. This CDR3 comprises 18 residues. Germline values: CDR1 SGHVS, CDR2 FNYEAQ. The V and J ends lost 5 bases and 3 bases, in that order; junction bases with no gene match: 18. CDR3 amino acids: CASSPLTGARTGYTEAFF. CDR3 nucleotide sequence: TGTGCCAGCAGCCCACTAACAGGGGCGAGGACCGGGTACACTGAAGCTTTCTTT.

This chain uses TRBV18 with TRBJ1-1; maybe TRBD1 (5 bases). The CDR3 extends over 14 amino acids. V lost 4 bases and J 1 base, leaving 10 bases between the germline ends. CDR1 is KGHSH, CDR2 LQKENI, per germline. Here the CDR3 reads CASSRGTGNTEAFF. The CDR3 coding sequence is TGTGCCAGCTCACGGGGTACAGGGAACACTGAAGCTTTCTTT.

This chain uses TRBV7-2 with TRBJ2-1; 8 nucleotides agree with TRBD1. The V gene end was trimmed by 2 bases and the J gene end by 8 bases; junction bases not matched to a gene: 8. The CDR3 extends over 15 amino acids. Germline values: CDR1 SGHTA, CDR2 FQGNSA. CDR3 sequence reads: CASSLPVDRVDEQFF. As DNA, the CDR3 is TGTGCCAGCAGCTTACCTGTGGACAGGGTGGATGAGCAGTTCTTC. Based on the CDR3 plus reference TRBV7-2 and TRBJ2-1, the full variable domain is GAGVSQSPSNKVTEKGKDVELRCDPISGHTALYWYRQSLGQGLEFLIYFQGNSAPDKSGLPSDRFSAERTGGSVSTLTIQRTQQEDSAVYLCASSLPVDRVDEQFFGPGTRLTVL.

The chain is built from TRBV11-3 and TRBJ2-5, with a tentative D call TRBD1 (6 bases). Germline-derived CDR1 and CDR2 are SGHNT and YENEEA. Between the trimmed V and J ends, which lost 0 bases and 4 bases, there was a span of 9 bases. The CDR3 length is 14 residues. CDR3 protein: CASSLEPGAETQYF. In nucleotides, the CDR3 is TGTGCCAGCAGCTTAGAGCCAGGGGCAGAGACCCAGTACTTC.

A few counts support this clone. V is TRBV7-2 and J is TRBJ2-3; the D is unclear. Germline CDR1 and CDR2: SGHTA and FQGNSA. This CDR3 spans 12 amino acids. V was cut by 1 base and J by 7 bases, with 6 bases left in between. The CDR3 sequence: CASSLEGYTQYF. The CDR3 nucleotides are TGTGCCAGCAGCTTAGAGGGTTATACGCAGTATTTT.

V and J are TRBV9 and TRBJ2-1; 9 bases are a match to TRBD2. V trimming: 0 bases; J trimming: 1 base; junction bases outside the gene matches: 5. The germline V gene has CDR1 SGDLS and CDR2 YYNGEE. The CDR3 is 17 residues long. CDR3 protein: CASSVGRLAVSYNEQFF. In DNA form, the CDR3 reads TGTGCCAGCAGCGTAGGTAGACTAGCGGTTTCCTACAATGAGCAGTTCTTC.

The table lists this clone with a few counts. The chain carries TRBV19 and TRBJ1-1; no clear D. Germline CDR1 and CDR2: LNHDA and SQIVND (reference sequence). The V and J ends lost 3 bases and 4 bases respectively, with 0 bases between them. The CDR3 runs to 10 residues. CDR3 protein: CASSITEAFF. DNA for the CDR3: TGTGCCAGTAGTATCACTGAAGCTTTCTTT.

This clone was detected only a few times. The chain combines TRBV5-4 with TRBJ2-7; D possibly corresponds to TRBD2 (5 bases). V was clipped by 7 bases and J by 2 bases, with 16 bases between them. The CDR3 loop spans 14 amino acids. Germline-derived CDR1 and CDR2 are SGHNT and YYREEE (reference sequence). CDR3 in DNA: TGTGCCAGCCCATCGGGGTGGGCCCCCTACGAGCAGTACGTC. Protein: CASPSGWAPYEQYV.

CDR3 protein: CASRTGGYTEAFF. CDR3 nucleotide sequence: TGTGCCAGCAGGACAGGTGGCTACACTGAAGCTTTCTTT. The chain combines TRBV6-5 with TRBJ1-1, with D possibly TRBD1 on 6 matching bases. Trimming shortened V by 6 bases and J by 3 bases, and 11 bases separated the two germline ends. The CDR3 is 13 residues long. Germline V gene sequence: CDR1 MNHEY, CDR2 SVGAGI.

The chain recombines TRBV29-1 with TRBJ2-7; D might be TRBD2 (6 bases). Germline-derived CDR1 and CDR2 are SQVTM and ANQGSEA. V lost 6 bases and J lost 9, with 12 bases in between. This CDR3 has 10 residues. The CDR3: CSVRRGGQYV. DNA for the CDR3: TGCAGCGTACGAAGGGGAGGGCAGTACGTC.

The chain combines TRBV6-5 with TRBJ2-7; TRBD1 or TRBD2 may be the D gene (5 bases each). Trimming took off 7 bases at V and 0 bases at J, with 10 bases between the two ends. The CDR3 spans 13 residues. Germline lookup yields CDR1 MNHEY and CDR2 SVGAGI. In DNA form, the CDR3 reads TGTGCCAGCACTCGTGGGGGCTCCTACGAGCAGTACGTC. It codes for CASTRGGSYEQYV.

The chain joins TRBV15 to TRBJ2-7; 8 bases match TRBD2. V lost 0 bases to trimming and J lost 6 bases; unmatched junction nucleotides: 13. This CDR3 is built from 17 residues. CDR1 and CDR2 (germline): LNHNV, YYDKDF (reference sequence). CDR3 sequence: CATSRDKGGLAGFEQYV. For the CDR3, the DNA is TGTGCCACCAGCAGAGATAAGGGTGGGCTAGCGGGTTTCGAGCAGTACGTC.

The gene calls are TRBV5-1 and TRBJ2-2; D assignment may be TRBD1 or TRBD2 (5 bases each). V lost 3 bases and J 1 base, leaving 10 bases between the germline ends. The CDR3 runs 15 residues. Looked up from germline, CDR1 is SGHRS and CDR2 is YFSETQ. This CDR3 reads CASSYVGGNTGELFF. The CDR3 nucleotides read TGCGCCAGCAGCTACGTTGGGGGGAACACCGGGGAGCTGTTTTTT.

This chain links TRBV10-3 with TRBJ2-3; 12 bases align to TRBD2. The CDR3 runs to 15 residues. The V gene's germline CDR1 is ENHRY and CDR2 SYGVKD. V shed 4 bases, J shed 6 bases, and the junction held 5 bases outside the gene matches. The CDR3 DNA sequence: TGTGCCATCAGTGCGACTAGCGGGGGAATGGATACGCAGTATTTT. Encoded protein: CAISATSGGMDTQYF.